This T cell receptor (beta chain) was sequenced during a study of CD4 T cells in relation to SARS-CoV-2 and coronaviruses. The assay was immunoSEQ multiplex PCR, and TCRdb's table has in-frame clones only and misses some. The table lists about 22,000 clones, roughly 80% of them singletons. The V segment lost 0 bases and the J segment 9 bases; nucleotides outside the gene matches: 8. The germline V gene has CDR1 SGDLS and CDR2 YYNGEE. The CDR3 is made up of 15 amino acids. Comments on this clone: What it binds is unknown.

CD4+ T cells from unexposed donors were obtained before the COVID-19 pandemic (2011-2018). Isolation of CD4+ T cells took place after approximately 10 days in culture. The chain carries TRBV9 and TRBJ2-1; the match to TRBD2 covers 8 bases. The specimen was CD4+ T cells from PBMCs, cultured in vitro. This receptor was obtained from a human donor in good health. CDR3 in amino acids: CASSVAGGPGSEQFF. CDR3 bases: TGTGCCAGCAGCGTAGCGGGAGGGCCGGGTAGTGAGCAGTTCTTC.